What follows is one TCR beta chain and its context. Measured with immunoSEQ multiplex PCR; TCRdb has only the in-frame clones, and not every one. The repertoire holds about 74,000 clones, 80% to 90% seen once, with more than 2% in the top ten. The data originate from a study of T cell responses to AZD1222 COVID-19 vaccine. The CDR3 runs 14 residues. Germline lookup yields CDR1 LNHDA and CDR2 SQIVND (reference sequence). Trimming cost V 5 bases and J 5 bases; bases outside gene matches: 8. The sequenced sample was peripheral blood, obtained on day 0 of AZD1222 vaccination. This sequence was found in an adult in good health. This chain links TRBV19 with TRBJ2-7; 8 bases are a match to TRBD1. The DNA of the CDR3 is TGTGCCAGTAGTTCGACAGGGGATCCCAACGAGCAGTACTTC. Residues: CASSSTGDPNEQYF.